The T cell receptor (beta chain) under discussion was sequenced for a study of blood T cell repertoires in COVID-19. Study-wide context: The United States, Italy and Spain were the sources of the acute and convalescent COVID-19 samples. Sources were T cells, B-cell-depleted T cells, or PBMCs; the material itself was cDNA or gDNA.

Original data processing: Amplification of reference gene primers provided the estimated nucleated cell counts. Produced via immunoSEQ multiplex PCR; TCRdb's table is partial and in-frame only. V and J calls and clone size are given by that table; D and trimming were obtained from the DNA. The sample shows about 160,000 clones, 82% of them seen only once. Germline CDR1 MNHEY, CDR2 SMNVEV (reference sequence). The CDR3 sequence is 17 residues long. The V end lost 4 bases, the J end lost 0 bases, and 16 bases lay between the germline ends. This receptor was identified in a woman at least 80 years old with acute or convalescent COVID-19. The chain joins TRBV27 to TRBJ2-1; perhaps TRBD2 as D (5 bases). The sequencing input was peripheral blood. As DNA, the CDR3 is TGTGCCAGCAGTTCGTACTTGGGGAGTAGCTCCTACAATGAGCAGTTCTTC. Protein product: CASSSYLGSSSYNEQFF.